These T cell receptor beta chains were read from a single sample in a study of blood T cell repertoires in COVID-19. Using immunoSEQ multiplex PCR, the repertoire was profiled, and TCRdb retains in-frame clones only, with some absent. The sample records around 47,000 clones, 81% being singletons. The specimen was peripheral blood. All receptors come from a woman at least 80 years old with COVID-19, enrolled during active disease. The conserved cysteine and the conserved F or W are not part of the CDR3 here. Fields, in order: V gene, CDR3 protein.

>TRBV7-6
ASRYVGLAGATGELF
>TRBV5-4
ASSLARGGSSSYEQY
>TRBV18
ASSGRSNEKLF
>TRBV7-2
ASSLVGGRAPDTQY
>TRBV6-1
ASSDRDRGKNTEAF
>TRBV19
ASSDEPGQAYGYT
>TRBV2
ASTEIGGAGELF
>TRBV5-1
ASSSASGSSGTQY
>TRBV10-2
ASRRTSGQETQY
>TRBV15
ATSRVAGSYNEQF
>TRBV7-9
ASSRDRGNEQF
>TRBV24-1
ATGRSISGANVLT
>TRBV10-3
AISESDSKNTEAF
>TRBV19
ASSRTTGQAETQY
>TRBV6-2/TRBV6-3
ASSDLGSSYEQY
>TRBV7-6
ASSAPGTRVGNEQF
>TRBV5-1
ASSFMGLAAGEQY
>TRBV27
ASSLRQNYGYT
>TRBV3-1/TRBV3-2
ASSHRPGSSGALGAKNIQY
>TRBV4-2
ASSYSGSGTDTQY
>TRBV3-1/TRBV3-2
ASSLSTGNTGELF
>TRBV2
ASSGQGAGYNEQF